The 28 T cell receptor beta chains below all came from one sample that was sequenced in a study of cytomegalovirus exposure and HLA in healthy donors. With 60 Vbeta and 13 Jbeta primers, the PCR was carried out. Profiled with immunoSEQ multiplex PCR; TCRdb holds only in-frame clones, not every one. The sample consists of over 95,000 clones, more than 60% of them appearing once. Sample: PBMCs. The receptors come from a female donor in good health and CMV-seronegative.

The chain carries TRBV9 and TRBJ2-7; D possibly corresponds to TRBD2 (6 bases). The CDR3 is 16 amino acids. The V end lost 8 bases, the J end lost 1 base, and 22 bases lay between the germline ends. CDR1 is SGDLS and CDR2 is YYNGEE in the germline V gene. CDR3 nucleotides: TGTGCCAGGAGGACTACTCGCGGACTCAAATCCTACGAGCAGTACTTC. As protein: CARRTTRGLKSYEQYF.

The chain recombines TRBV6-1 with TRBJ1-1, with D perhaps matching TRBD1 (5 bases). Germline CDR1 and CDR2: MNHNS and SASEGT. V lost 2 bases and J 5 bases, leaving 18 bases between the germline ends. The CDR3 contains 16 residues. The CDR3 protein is CASSESGWRGGTEAFF. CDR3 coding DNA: TGTGCCAGCAGTGAATCGGGTTGGCGCGGGGGGACTGAAGCTTTCTTT.

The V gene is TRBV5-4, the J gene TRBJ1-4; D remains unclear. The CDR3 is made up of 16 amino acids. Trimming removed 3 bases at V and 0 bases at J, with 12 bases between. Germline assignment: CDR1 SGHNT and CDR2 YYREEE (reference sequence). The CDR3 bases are TGTGCCAGCAGCTCACCCCCCGGGTCAACTAATGAAAAACTGTTTTTT. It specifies CASSSPPGSTNEKLFF.

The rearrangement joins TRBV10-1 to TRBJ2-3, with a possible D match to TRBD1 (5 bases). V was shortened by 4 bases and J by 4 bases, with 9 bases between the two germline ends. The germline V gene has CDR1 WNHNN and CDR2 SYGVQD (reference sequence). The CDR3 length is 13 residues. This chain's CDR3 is CASSGQLSDTQYF. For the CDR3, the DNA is TGCGCCAGCAGTGGACAGCTGTCAGATACGCAGTATTTT.

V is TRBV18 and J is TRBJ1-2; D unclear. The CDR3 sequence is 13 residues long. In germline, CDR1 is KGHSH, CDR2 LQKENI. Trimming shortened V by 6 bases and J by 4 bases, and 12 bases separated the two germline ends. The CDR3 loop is CASSLREGYGYTF. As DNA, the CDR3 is TGTGCCAGCTCCCTCCGGGAGGGCTATGGCTACACCTTC.

The CDR3 bases are TGCGCCAGCAGTCAATCCCGTCCCGGCTCCTACGAGCAGTACTTC. It specifies CASSQSRPGSYEQYF. The genes are TRBV23-1 and TRBJ2-7; unclear D gene. TRBV23-1 has ORF status, its function being uncertain. This CDR3 is 15 amino acids long. The ends were cut back, 0 bases at V and 0 bases at J, with 9 bases in the middle.

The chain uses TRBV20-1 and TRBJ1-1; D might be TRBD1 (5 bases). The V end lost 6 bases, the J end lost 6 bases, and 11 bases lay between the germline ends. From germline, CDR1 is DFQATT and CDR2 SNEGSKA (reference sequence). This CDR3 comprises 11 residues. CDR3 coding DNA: TGCAGTGCAAACCCGGGGGCTGAAGCTTTCTTT. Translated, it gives CSANPGAEAFF.

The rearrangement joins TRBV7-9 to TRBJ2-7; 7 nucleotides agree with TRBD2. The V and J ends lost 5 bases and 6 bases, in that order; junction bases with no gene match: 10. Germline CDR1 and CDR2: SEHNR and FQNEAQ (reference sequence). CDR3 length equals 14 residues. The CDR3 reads CASSQSGASGEQYF. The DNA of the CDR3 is TGTGCCAGCAGCCAAAGCGGGGCTAGCGGCGAGCAGTACTTC.

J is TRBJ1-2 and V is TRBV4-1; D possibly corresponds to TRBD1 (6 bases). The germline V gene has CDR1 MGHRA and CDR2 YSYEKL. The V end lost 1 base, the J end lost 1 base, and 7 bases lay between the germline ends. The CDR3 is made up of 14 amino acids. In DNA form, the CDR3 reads TGCGCCAGCAGCCAAGCAGGGGTTAACTATGGCTACACCTTC. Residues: CASSQAGVNYGYTF.

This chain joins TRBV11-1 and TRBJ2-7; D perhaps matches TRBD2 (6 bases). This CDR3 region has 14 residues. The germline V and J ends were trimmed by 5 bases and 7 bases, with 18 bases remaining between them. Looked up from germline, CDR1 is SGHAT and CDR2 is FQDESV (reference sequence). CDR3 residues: CASSPKVGAGEQYF. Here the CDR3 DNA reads TGTGCCAGCAGCCCGAAGGTGGGTGCGGGGGAGCAGTACTTC.

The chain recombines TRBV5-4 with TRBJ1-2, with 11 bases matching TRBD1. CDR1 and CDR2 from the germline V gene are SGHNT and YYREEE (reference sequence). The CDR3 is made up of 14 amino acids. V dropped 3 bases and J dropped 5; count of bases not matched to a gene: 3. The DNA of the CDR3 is TGTGCCAGCAGCTATCGGGACAGGGGGTATGGCTACACCTTC. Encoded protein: CASSYRDRGYGYTF.

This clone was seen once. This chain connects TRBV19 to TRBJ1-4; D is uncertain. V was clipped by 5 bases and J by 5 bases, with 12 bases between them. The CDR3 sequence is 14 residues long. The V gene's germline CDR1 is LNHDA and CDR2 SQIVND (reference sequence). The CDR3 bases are TGTGCCAGTAGTGTCCGGGAACTAAATGAAAAACTGTTTTTT. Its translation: CASSVRELNEKLFF. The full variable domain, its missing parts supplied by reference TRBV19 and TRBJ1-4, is DGGITQSPKYLFRKEGQNVTLSCEQNLNHDAMYWYRQDPGQGLRLIYYSQIVNDFQKGDIAEGYSVSREKKESFPLTVTSAQKNPTAFYLCASSVRELNEKLFFGSGTQLSVL.

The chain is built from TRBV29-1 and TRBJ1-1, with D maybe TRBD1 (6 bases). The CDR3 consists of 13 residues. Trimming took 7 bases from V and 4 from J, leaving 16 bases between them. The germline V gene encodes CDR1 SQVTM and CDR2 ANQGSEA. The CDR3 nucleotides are TGCAGCGGGCTAGGACAGCTCTTCACTGAAGCTTTCTTT. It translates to CSGLGQLFTEAFF.

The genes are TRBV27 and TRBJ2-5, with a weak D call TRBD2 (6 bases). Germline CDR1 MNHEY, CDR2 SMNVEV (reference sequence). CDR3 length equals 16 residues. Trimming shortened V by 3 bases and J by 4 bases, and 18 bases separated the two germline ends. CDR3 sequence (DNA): TGTGCCAGCAGTTTGACCGGGACTTCCCTCGGAGAGACCCAGTACTTC. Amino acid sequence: CASSLTGTSLGETQYF.

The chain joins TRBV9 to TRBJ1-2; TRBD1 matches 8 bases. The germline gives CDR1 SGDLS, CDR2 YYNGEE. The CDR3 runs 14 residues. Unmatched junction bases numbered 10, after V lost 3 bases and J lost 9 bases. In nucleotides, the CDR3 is TGTGCCAGCAGCGGGGGCAGGGGGCCTAGTAGCTACACCTTC. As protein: CASSGGRGPSSYTF. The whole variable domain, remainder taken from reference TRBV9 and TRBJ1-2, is DSGVTQTPKHLITATGQRVTLRCSPRSGDLSVYWYQQSLDQGLQFLIQYYNGEERAKGNILERFSAQQFPDLHSELNLSSLELGDSALYFCASSGGRGPSSYTFGSGTRLTVV.

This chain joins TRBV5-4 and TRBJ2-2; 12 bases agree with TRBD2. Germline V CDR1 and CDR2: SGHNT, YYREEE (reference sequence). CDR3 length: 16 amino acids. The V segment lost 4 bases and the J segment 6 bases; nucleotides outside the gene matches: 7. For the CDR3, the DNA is TGTGCCAGCAGCCCACTGACTAGCGGGGGTCCCGGGGAGCTGTTTTTT. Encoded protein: CASSPLTSGGPGELFF.

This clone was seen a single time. Here the CDR3 reads CASSGQGGYGYTF. For the CDR3, the DNA is TGTGCCAGCAGTGGACAGGGGGGCTATGGCTACACCTTC. The V and J genes are TRBV2 and TRBJ1-2; 9 nucleotides align to TRBD1. This CDR3 region has 13 residues. From germline, CDR1 is SNHLY and CDR2 FYNNEI. The V and J ends lost 4 bases and 4 bases, in that order; junction bases with no gene match: 1.

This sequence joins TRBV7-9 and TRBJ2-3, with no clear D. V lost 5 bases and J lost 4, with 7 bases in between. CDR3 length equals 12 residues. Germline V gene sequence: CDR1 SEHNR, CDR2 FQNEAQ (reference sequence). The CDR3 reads CASSQTSDTQYF. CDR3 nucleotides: TGTGCCAGCAGCCAGACATCAGATACGCAGTATTTT.

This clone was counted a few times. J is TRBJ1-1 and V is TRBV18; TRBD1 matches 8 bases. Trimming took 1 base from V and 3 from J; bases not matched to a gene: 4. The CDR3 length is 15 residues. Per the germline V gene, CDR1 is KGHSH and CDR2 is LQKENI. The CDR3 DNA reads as TGTGCCAGCTCACCACTGGGGACAGGTGACACTGAAGCTTTCTTT. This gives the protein CASSPLGTGDTEAFF.

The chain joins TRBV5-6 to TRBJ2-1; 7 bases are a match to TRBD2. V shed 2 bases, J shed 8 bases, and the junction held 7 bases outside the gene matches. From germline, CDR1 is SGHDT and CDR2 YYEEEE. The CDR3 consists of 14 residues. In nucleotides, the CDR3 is TGTGCCAGCAGCTTTTCCCCTGGGGGGGATGAGCAGTTCTTC. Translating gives CASSFSPGGDEQFF.

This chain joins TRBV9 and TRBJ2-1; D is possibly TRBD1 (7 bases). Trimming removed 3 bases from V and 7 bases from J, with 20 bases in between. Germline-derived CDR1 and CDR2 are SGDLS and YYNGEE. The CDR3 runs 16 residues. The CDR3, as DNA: TGTGCCAGCAGCGCCGAGGGGGCAGGGGACTTGAATGAGCAGTTCTTC. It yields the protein CASSAEGAGDLNEQFF.

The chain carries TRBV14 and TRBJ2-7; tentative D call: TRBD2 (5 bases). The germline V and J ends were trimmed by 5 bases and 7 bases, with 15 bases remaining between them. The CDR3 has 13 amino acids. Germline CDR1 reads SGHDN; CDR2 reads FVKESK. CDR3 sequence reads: CASSVTAPGEQYF. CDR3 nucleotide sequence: TGTGCCAGCAGCGTCACGGCCCCGGGGGAGCAGTACTTC.

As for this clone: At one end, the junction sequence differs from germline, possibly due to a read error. CDR3 DNA sequence: TGTTCCAGCAGCCGGCGTGGAGGGGTCACTGGAAACACCATATATTTT. It yields the protein CSSSRRGGVTGNTIYF. The chain employs TRBV7-9 and TRBJ1-3; perhaps TRBD1 as D (5 bases). This CDR3 comprises 16 residues. Germline CDR1 is SEHNR and CDR2 is FQNEAQ (reference sequence).

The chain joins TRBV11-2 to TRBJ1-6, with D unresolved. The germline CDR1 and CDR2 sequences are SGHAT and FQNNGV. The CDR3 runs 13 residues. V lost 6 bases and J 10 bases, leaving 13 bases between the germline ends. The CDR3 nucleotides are TGTGCCAGCAGGAATCTGGGGAGCTCACCCCTCCACTTT. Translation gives CASRNLGSSPLHF.

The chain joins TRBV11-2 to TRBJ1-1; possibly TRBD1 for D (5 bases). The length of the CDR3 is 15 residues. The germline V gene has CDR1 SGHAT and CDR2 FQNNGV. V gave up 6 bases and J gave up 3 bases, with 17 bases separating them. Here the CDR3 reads CASRPEGRGYTEAFF. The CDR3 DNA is TGTGCCAGCAGACCCGAGGGGCGGGGGTACACTGAAGCTTTCTTT. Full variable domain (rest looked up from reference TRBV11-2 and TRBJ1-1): EAGVAQSPRYKIIEKRQSVAFWCNPISGHATLYWYQQILGQGPKLLIQFQNNGVVDDSQLPKDRFSAERLKGVDSTLKIQPAKLEDSAVYLCASRPEGRGYTEAFFGQGTRLTVV.

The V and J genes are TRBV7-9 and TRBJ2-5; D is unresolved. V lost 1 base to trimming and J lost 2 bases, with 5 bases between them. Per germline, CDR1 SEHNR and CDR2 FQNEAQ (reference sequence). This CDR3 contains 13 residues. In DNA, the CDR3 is TGTGCCAGCAGCTTAGGTCTGCAAGAGACCCAGTACTTC. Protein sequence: CASSLGLQETQYF.

The CDR3, as DNA: TGTGCCATCAGGGTAGGGGGGGGCTCCTACAATGAGCAGTTCTTC. It translates to CAIRVGGGSYNEQFF. This chain connects TRBV10-3 to TRBJ2-1; D may be TRBD2 (7 bases). The CDR3 has 15 amino acids. The germline CDR1 and CDR2 sequences are ENHRY and SYGVKD. V shed 6 bases and J shed 0 bases, with 12 bases lying between them.

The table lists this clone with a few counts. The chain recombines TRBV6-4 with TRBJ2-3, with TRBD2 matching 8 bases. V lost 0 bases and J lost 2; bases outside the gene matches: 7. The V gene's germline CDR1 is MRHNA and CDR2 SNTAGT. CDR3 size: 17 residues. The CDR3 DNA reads TGTGCCAGCAGTGACTCGATAGGGCGGGGGGACACAGATACGCAGTATTTT. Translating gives CASSDSIGRGDTDTQYF.